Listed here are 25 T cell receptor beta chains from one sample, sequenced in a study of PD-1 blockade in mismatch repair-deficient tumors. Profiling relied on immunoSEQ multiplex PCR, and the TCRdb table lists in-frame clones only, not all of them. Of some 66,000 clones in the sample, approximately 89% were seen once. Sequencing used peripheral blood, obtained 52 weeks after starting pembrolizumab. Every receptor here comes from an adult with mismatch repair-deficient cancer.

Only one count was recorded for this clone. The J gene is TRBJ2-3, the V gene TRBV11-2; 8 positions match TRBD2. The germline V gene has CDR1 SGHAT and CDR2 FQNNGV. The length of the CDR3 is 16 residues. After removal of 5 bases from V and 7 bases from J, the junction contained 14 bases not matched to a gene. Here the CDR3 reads CASSPGGTRRSYTQYF. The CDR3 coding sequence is TGTGCCAGCAGCCCCGGTGGGACTAGGAGGTCTTATACGCAGTATTTT.

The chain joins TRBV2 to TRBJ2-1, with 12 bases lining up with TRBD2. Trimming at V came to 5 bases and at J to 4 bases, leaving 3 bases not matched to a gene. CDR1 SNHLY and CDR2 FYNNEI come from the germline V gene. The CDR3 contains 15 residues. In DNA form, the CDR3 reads TGTGCCAGCAGTCAAGGACTAGCGGGGTACAATGAGCAGTTCTTC. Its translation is CASSQGLAGYNEQFF.

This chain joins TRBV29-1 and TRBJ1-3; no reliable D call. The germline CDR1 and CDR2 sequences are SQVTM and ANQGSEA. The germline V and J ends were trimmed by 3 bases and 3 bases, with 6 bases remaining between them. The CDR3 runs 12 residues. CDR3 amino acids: CSVETFGNTIYF. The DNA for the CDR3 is TGCAGCGTTGAGACCTTTGGAAACACCATATATTTT.

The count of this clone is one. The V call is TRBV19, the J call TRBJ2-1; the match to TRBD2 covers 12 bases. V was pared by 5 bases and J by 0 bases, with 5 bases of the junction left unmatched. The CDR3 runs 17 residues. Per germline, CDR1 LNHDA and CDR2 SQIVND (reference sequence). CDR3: CASSVGLAGISYNEQFF. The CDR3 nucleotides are TGTGCCAGTAGTGTCGGACTAGCGGGGATCTCCTACAATGAGCAGTTCTTC. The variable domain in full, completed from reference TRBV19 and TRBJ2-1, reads DGGITQSPKYLFRKEGQNVTLSCEQNLNHDAMYWYRQDPGQGLRLIYYSQIVNDFQKGDIAEGYSVSREKKESFPLTVTSAQKNPTAFYLCASSVGLAGISYNEQFFGPGTRLTVL.

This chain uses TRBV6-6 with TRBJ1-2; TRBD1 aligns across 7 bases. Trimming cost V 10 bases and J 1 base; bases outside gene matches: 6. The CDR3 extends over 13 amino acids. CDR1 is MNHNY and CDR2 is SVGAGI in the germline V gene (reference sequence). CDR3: CATRQGLNYGYTF. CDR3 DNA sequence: TGTGCCACCAGACAGGGACTTAACTATGGCTACACCTTC.

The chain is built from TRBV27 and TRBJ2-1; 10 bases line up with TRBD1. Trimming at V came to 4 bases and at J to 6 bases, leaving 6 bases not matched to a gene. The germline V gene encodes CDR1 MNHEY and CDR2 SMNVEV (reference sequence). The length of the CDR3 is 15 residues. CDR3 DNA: TGTGCCAGCAGTTGGGGGACAGGGGCTGGCAATGAGCAGTTCTTC. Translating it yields CASSWGTGAGNEQFF.

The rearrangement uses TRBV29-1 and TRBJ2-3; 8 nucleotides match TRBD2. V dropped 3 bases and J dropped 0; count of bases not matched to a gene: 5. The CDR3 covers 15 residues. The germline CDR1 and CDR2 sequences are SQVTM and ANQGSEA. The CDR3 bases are TGCAGCGTTGAGGGGGCTAGCGGGAGCACAGATACGCAGTATTTT. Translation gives CSVEGASGSTDTQYF.

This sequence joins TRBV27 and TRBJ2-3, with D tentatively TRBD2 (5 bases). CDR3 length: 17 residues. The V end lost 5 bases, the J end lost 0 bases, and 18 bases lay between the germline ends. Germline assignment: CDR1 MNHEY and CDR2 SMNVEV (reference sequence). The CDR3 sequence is CASSPFGGTFSTDTQYF. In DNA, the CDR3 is TGTGCCAGCAGTCCCTTTGGAGGAACTTTTAGCACAGATACGCAGTATTTT.

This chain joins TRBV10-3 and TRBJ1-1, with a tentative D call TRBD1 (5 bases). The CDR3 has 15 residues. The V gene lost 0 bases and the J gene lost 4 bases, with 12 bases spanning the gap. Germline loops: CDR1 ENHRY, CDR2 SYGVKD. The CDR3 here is CAISESTLGGTEAFF. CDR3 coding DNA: TGTGCCATCAGTGAGTCGACTCTGGGGGGCACTGAAGCTTTCTTT.

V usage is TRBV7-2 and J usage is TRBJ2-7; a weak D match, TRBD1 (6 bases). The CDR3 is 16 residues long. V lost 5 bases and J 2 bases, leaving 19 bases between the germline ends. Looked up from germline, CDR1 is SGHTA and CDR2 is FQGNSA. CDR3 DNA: TGTGCCAGCAGCGTGGGCCTGCAGGGGTCTCCCTACGAGCAGTACTTC. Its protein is CASSVGLQGSPYEQYF. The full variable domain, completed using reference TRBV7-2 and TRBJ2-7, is GAGVSQSPSNKVTEKGKDVELRCDPISGHTALYWYRQSLGQGLEFLIYFQGNSAPDKSGLPSDRFSAERTGGSVSTLTIQRTQQEDSAVYLCASSVGLQGSPYEQYFGPGTRLTVT.

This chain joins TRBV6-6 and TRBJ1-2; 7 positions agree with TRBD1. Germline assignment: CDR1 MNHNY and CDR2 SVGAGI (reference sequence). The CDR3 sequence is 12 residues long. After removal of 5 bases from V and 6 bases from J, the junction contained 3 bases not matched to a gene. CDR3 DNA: TGTGCCAGCAGTCGACAGGGTGATGGCTACACCTTC. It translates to CASSRQGDGYTF.

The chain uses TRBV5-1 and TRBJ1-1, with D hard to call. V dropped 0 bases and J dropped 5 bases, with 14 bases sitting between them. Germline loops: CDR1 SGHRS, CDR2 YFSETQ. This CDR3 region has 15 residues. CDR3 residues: CASSLDPEGRTEAFF. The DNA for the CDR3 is TGCGCCAGCAGCTTGGATCCGGAGGGTAGGACTGAAGCTTTCTTT. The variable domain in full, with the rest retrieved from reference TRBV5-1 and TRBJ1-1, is KAGVTQTPRYLIKTRGQQVTLSCSPISGHRSVSWYQQTPGQGLQFLFEYFSETQRNKGNFPGRFSGRQFSNSRSEMNVSTLELGDSALYLCASSLDPEGRTEAFFGQGTRLTVV.

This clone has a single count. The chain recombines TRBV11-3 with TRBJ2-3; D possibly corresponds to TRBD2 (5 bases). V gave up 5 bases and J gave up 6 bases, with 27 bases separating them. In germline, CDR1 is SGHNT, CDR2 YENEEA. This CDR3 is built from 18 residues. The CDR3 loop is CASSTSRRGVRSLDTQYF. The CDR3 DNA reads TGTGCCAGCAGCACCTCCAGACGGGGAGTTCGGAGTCTGGATACGCAGTATTTT.

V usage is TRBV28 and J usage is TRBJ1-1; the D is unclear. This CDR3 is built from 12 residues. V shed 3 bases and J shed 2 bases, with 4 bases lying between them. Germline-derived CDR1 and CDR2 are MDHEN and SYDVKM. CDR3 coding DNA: TGTGCCAGCAGTTTGGGAAACACTGAAGCTTTCTTT. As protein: CASSLGNTEAFF.

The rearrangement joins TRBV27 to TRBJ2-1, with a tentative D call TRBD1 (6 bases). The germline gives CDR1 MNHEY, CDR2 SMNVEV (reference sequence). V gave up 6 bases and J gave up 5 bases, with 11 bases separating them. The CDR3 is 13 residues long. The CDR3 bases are TGTGCCAGCAGCCTCGGACAGAACAATGAGCAGTTCTTC. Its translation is CASSLGQNNEQFF.

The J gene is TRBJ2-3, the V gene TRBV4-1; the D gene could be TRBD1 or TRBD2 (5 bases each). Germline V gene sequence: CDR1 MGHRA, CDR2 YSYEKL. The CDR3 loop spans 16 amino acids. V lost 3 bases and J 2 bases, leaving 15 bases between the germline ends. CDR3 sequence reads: CASSQSTGGYTDTQYF. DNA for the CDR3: TGCGCCAGCAGCCAGTCTACAGGAGGCTACACAGATACGCAGTATTTT.

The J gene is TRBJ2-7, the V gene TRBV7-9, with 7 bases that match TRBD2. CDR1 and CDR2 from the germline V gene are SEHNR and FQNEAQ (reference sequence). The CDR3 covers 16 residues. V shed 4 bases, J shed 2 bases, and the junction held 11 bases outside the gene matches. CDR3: CASSSPFPGTTYEQYF. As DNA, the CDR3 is TGTGCCAGCAGCTCTCCGTTTCCCGGGACTACCTACGAGCAGTACTTC. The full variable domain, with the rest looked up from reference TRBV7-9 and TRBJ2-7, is DTGVSQNPRHKITKRGQNVTFRCDPISEHNRLYWYRQTLGQGPEFLTYFQNEAQLEKSRLLSDRFSAERPKGSFSTLEIQRTEQGDSAMYLCASSSPFPGTTYEQYFGPGTRLTVT.

CDR3: CASSLTTLTGFQDTQYF. The CDR3 DNA is TGTGCCAGCAGCTTAACCACTCTCACAGGGTTCCAAGATACGCAGTATTTT. The chain has TRBV11-2 and TRBJ2-3, with D possibly TRBD1 on 6 matching bases. V shed 2 bases and J shed 5 bases, with 20 bases lying between them. The CDR3 contains 17 residues. The germline gives CDR1 SGHAT, CDR2 FQNNGV. Full variable domain (remainder filled in from reference TRBV11-2 and TRBJ2-3): EAGVAQSPRYKIIEKRQSVAFWCNPISGHATLYWYQQILGQGPKLLIQFQNNGVVDDSQLPKDRFSAERLKGVDSTLKIQPAKLEDSAVYLCASSLTTLTGFQDTQYFGPGTRLTVL.

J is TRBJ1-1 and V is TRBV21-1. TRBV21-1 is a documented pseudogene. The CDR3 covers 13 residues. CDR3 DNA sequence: TGTGCCAGCAGCAAAGGGGGGGCAGAGCAAGCTTTCTTT. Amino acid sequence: CASSKGGAEQAFF.

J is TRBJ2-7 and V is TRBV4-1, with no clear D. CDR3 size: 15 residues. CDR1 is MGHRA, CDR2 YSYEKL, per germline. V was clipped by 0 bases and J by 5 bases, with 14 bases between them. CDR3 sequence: CASSQDLWFRDEQYF. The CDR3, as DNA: TGCGCCAGCAGCCAAGATCTATGGTTTAGGGACGAGCAGTACTTC.

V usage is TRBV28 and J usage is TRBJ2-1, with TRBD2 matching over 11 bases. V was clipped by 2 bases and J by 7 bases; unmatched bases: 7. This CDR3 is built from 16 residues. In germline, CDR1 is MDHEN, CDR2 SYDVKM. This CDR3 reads CASSLLPGLAVNEQFF. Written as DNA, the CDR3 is TGTGCCAGCAGTTTACTCCCGGGACTAGCGGTTAATGAGCAGTTCTTC.

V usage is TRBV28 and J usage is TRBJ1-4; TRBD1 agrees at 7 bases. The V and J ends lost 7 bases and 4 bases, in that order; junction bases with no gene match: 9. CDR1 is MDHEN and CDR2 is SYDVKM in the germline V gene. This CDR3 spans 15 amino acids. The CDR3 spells CASNQQGTLNEKLFF. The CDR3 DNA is TGTGCCAGCAATCAACAGGGGACCCTTAATGAAAAACTGTTTTTT.

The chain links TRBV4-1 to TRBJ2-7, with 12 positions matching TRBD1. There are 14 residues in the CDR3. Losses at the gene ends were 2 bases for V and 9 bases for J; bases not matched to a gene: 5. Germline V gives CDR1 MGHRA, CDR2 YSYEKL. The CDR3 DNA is TGCGCCAGCAGCCAACCCCGGGACAGGGGGCCGCAGTACTTC. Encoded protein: CASSQPRDRGPQYF.

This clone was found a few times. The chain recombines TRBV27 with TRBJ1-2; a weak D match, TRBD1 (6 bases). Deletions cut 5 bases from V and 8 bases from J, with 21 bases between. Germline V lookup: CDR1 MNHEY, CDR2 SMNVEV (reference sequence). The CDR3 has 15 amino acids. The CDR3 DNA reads TGTGCCAGCAGTCCCGTCGGTGGCAGGGGTGACGGCTACACCTTC. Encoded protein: CASSPVGGRGDGYTF.

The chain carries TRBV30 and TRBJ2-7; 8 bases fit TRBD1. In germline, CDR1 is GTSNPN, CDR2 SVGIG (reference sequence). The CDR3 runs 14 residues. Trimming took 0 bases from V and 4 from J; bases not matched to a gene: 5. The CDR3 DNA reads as TGTGCCTGGAGTGTAGGGCAGGGGGCTTACGAGCAGTACTTC. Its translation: CAWSVGQGAYEQYF.